The present T cell receptor beta chain was sequenced within a study of T cells after posttransplantation cyclophosphamide (dated by TCRdb to 2016 to 2017). In the study overall: Using TRB sequencing, the study followed how the T cell repertoire rebuilt after myeloablative bone marrow transplantation with posttransplantation cyclophosphamide given as GVHD prophylaxis. Antigen receptor sequencing covered samples from 35 PTCy-treated patients and around 15 of their related bone marrow donors. Blood from all 35 or so PTCy patients with 1-year posttransplant specimens was subjected to TRB sequencing. In 3 patients, TRB sequencing was also performed on up to roughly 3 more blood samples taken 2 to 5.2 years after transplant, and in several patients, pretransplant blood was also TRB-sequenced. Because TRA and TRB clonality were tightly correlated in 9 samples, subsequent TCR analyses were focused on TRB only. Public TRB sequences were searched against a database of over 3,600 sequences associated with responses to pathogens, tumor antigens, self-antigens and alloantigens.

The cysteine opens and the phenylalanine closes a CDR3 of 14 amino acids. The kept DNA is CDR3 alone, 42 bases in frame from the first base. Taken from the germline V gene, the CDR1 and CDR2 loops are SGHRS and YFSETQ. V is trimmed back by 0 bases and J by 5 bases, and the junction contains 1 base that no gene match accounts for. This clone was seen at least ten times. Its target antigen remains unknown. Base quality data are lacking; no much larger clone is found one base away. TRB sequencing was run on genomic DNA with either the immunoSEQ assay at survey resolution or the hsTCRB kit. The study's own analysis went as follows. Initial read processing used immunoSEQ software, and repertoire analyses used the LymphoSeq R package. Clonality was calculated as 1 minus normalized Shannon entropy, and the Gini coefficient was also calculated for each TRB dataset. To infer phenotypes in unsorted samples, TRB sequences from sorted subsets of the recipient or donor were mapped onto unsorted samples from the same recipient. In TCRdb, the immuneACCESS table is reduced to in-frame sequences with V and J assigned. These tables do not hold every clone; where another copy was compared, an unresolved V gene accounts for under half, and the others remain unexplained. The D gene and trimming were derived from the DNA, and the V and J assignments and clone size from that table. The sample records under 30,000 clones, none occurring a single time. About 2.9% of the sample is held by the ten biggest clonotypes.

The investigation overall reported the following: Donor-recipient similarity was low at 1-2 months but rose over the first year, and later blood repertoires were often dominated by donor CD8+ memory clones. The TRB repertoires of T cells infiltrating skin or GI tract showed only limited overlap with the TRB repertoires of T cells in blood. Across approximately 41 patients, TRB clonality was highly associated with recipient CMV seropositivity and CMV reactivation, and PTCy diversity was similar to diversity in CNI/methotrexate controls.

On the day of marrow donation, related bone marrow donors gave peripheral blood samples. Mononuclear cells from peripheral blood and bone marrow were separated by Ficoll-Hypaque density centrifugation and then cryopreserved. The source of this sequence is a woman in her fifties or sixties in good health, CMV-negative, and a related stem cell transplant donor. The sample comprised PBMCs. The chain employs TRBV5-1 and TRBJ1-2; the central 10 bases match TRBD1. The DNA sequence reads TGCGCCAGCAGCTTGGAGGACAGGGGGTATGGCTACACCTTC. Translated, it gives CASSLEDRGYGYTF.